Presented here are 20 T cell receptor beta chains from one specimen sequenced in a study of T-cell memory formation after mild COVID-19. TCRdb re-called the 5' RACE reads through MiXCR, storing one row per CDR3 protein. The data contain roughly 120,000 distinct CDR3 sequences, about 15% of them singletons. The sequenced material came from PBMCs or a T cell subset sorted from them (not recorded which). The receptors originated from an adult woman who had mild COVID-19 (a few samples of this study predate the infection). Cell type and time point are not known.

The chain recombines TRBV3-1 with TRBJ2-4; D not certain. There are 15 residues in the CDR3. Germline V CDR1 and CDR2: LGHDT, YNNKEL (reference sequence). Trimming removed 0 bases from V and 7 bases from J, with 13 bases in between. The CDR3 here is CASSQEWATPNIQYF. The DNA of the CDR3 is TGTGCCAGCAGCCAAGAATGGGCAACACCTAACATTCAGTACTTC.

At least ten counts were recorded for this clonotype. This rearrangement joins TRBV12-3 or TRBV12-4 to TRBJ2-1, with a possible D match to TRBD1 (5 bases). V was trimmed by 3 bases and J by 5 bases, leaving 11 bases between them. CDR3 length: 14 residues. Here the CDR3 reads CASSLQGGHNEQFF. As DNA, the CDR3 is TGTGCCAGCAGTTTGCAGGGTGGTCACAATGAGCAGTTCTTC.

The chain has TRBV24-1 and TRBJ2-1, with D possibly matching TRBD2 (5 bases). CDR1 and CDR2 (germline): KGHDR, SFDVKD. V was clipped by 1 base and J by 9 bases, with 9 bases between them. CDR3 size: 13 residues. The CDR3: CATSDLREGEQFF. CDR3 coding DNA: TGTGCCACCAGTGATTTACGGGAAGGTGAGCAGTTCTTC.

This clonotype was seen more than once but under ten times. The V and J genes are TRBV7-9 and TRBJ1-1; 7 nucleotides line up with TRBD1. The germline V gene encodes CDR1 SEHNR and CDR2 FQNEAQ (reference sequence). V lost 4 bases and J lost 1; bases outside the gene matches: 12. The CDR3 loop spans 17 amino acids. The CDR3 here is CASSSQTSGTENTEAFF. CDR3 DNA: TGTGCCAGCAGCTCACAAACTTCCGGGACAGAGAACACTGAAGCTTTCTTT.

The gene calls are TRBV5-1 and TRBJ2-1; D unclear. The CDR3 runs 12 residues. V lost 0 bases to trimming and J lost 10 bases, with 8 bases between them. Germline V gives CDR1 SGHRS, CDR2 YFSETQ. In DNA form, the CDR3 reads TGCGCCAGCAGCTTGGTTAACGAGGAGCAGTTCTTC. Its protein is CASSLVNEEQFF. Combining the CDR3 with reference TRBV5-1 and TRBJ2-1 gives the whole variable domain KAGVTQTPRYLIKTRGQQVTLSCSPISGHRSVSWYQQTPGQGLQFLFEYFSETQRNKGNFPGRFSGRQFSNSRSEMNVSTLELGDSALYLCASSLVNEEQFFGPGTRLTVL.

Only a few counts were recorded for this clonotype. The rearrangement joins TRBV2 to TRBJ2-3, with D perhaps matching TRBD1 or TRBD2 (6 bases each). The CDR3 extends over 16 amino acids. Looked up from germline, CDR1 is SNHLY and CDR2 is FYNNEI. V was pared by 4 bases and J by 4 bases, with 18 bases between. The CDR3 DNA reads as TGTGCCAGCAGTGTTCGGGACAAGGGGGGAGCAGATACGCAGTATTTT. As protein: CASSVRDKGGADTQYF.

This clonotype has a handful of counts. The V and J genes are TRBV7-3 and TRBJ2-5; 8 bases line up with TRBD2. Germline CDR1 is SGHTA and CDR2 is FQGTGA. The CDR3 is 15 amino acids. Trimming cost V 4 bases and J 3 bases; bases outside gene matches: 7. The CDR3 protein is CASSSGLALKETQYF. DNA for the CDR3: TGTGCCAGCAGCTCAGGACTAGCTCTTAAAGAGACCCAGTACTTC.

This clonotype has more than one count but fewer than ten. The V and J genes are TRBV20-1 and TRBJ2-5, with 12 bases aligning to TRBD2. CDR3 length equals 16 residues. V was clipped by 3 bases and J by 0 bases; unmatched bases: 5. Germline V gives CDR1 DFQATT, CDR2 SNEGSKA (reference sequence). CDR3 nucleotide sequence: TGCAGTGCTAGTTCCCTAGCGGGGGGGTACCAAGAGACCCAGTACTTC. It specifies CSASSLAGGYQETQYF.

This clonotype was found a few times. The chain couples TRBV20-1 to TRBJ2-7; weak D call: TRBD2 (5 bases). V was trimmed by 3 bases and J by 3 bases, leaving 9 bases between them. The germline CDR1 and CDR2 sequences are DFQATT and SNEGSKA (reference sequence). CDR3 length equals 12 residues. In nucleotides, the CDR3 is TGCAGTGCTAGCCCGAGCGGCTACGAGCAGTACTTC. It yields the protein CSASPSGYEQYF.

The chain links TRBV21-1 to TRBJ2-5; the listed D gene, TRBD1, was not tested against the DNA. TRBV21-1 is marked as a pseudogene. The CDR3 is 15 amino acids. CDR3 amino acids: CASSKALPGVETQYF. For the CDR3, the DNA is TGTGCCAGCAGCAAAGCGCTTCCAGGGGTGGAGACCCAGTACTTC.

This clonotype was counted between two and nine times. The chain employs TRBV6-5 and TRBJ2-7; the D gene is possibly TRBD1 (6 bases). Germline lookup yields CDR1 MNHEY and CDR2 SVGAGI. The V gene lost 8 bases and the J gene lost 0 bases, with 11 bases spanning the gap. The CDR3 is made up of 13 amino acids. CDR3 sequence: CASGQISSYEQYF. CDR3 nucleotide sequence: TGTGCCAGCGGACAGATTAGCTCCTACGAGCAGTACTTC.

The chain is built from TRBV27 and TRBJ1-6; D unclear. The CDR3 consists of 14 residues. CDR1 is MNHEY, CDR2 SMNVEV, per germline (reference sequence). The V end was cut by 5 bases, the J end by 7 bases, with 12 bases between. CDR3 in DNA: TGTGCCAGCAGTAGAGGGCAGAAAAATTCACCCCTCCACTTT. Its protein is CASSRGQKNSPLHF.

This clonotype appeared a few times. The rearrangement links TRBV7-9 to TRBJ1-5, with 8 bases that match TRBD1. The CDR3 totals 16 residues. V dropped 5 bases and J dropped 4; count of bases not matched to a gene: 10. Germline values: CDR1 SEHNR, CDR2 FQNEAQ (reference sequence). DNA of the CDR3: TGTGCCAGCAGCCCCCCGGACAGGGCTTCAAATCAGCCCCAGCATTTT. It encodes CASSPPDRASNQPQHF.

This chain connects TRBV24-1 to TRBJ2-1; tentative D call: TRBD1 (7 bases). CDR1 KGHDR and CDR2 SFDVKD come from the germline V gene. This CDR3 contains 16 residues. Deletions cut 3 bases from V and 4 bases from J, with 15 bases between. The CDR3 is CATSDRGTVVYNEQFF. CDR3 nucleotide sequence: TGTGCCACCAGTGATCGGGGGACAGTGGTATACAATGAGCAGTTCTTC.

The chain has TRBV10-3 and TRBJ2-1; a possible D gene is TRBD2 (6 bases). The CDR3 runs to 15 residues. The germline V gene encodes CDR1 ENHRY and CDR2 SYGVKD. V dropped 6 bases and J dropped 0 bases, with 12 bases sitting between them. In DNA, the CDR3 is TGTGCCATCAGCGTAGCGGAGTACTCCTACAATGAGCAGTTCTTC. It encodes CAISVAEYSYNEQFF.

The sample holds a few counts of this clonotype. J is TRBJ1-1 and V is TRBV27; TRBD1 matches 7 bases. Looked up from germline, CDR1 is MNHEY and CDR2 is SMNVEV (reference sequence). After removal of 2 bases from V and 4 bases from J, the junction contained 7 bases not matched to a gene. This CDR3 contains 15 residues. The chain's CDR3 is CASSLDRVGLTEAFF. The DNA for the CDR3 is TGTGCCAGCAGTTTAGACAGGGTAGGTCTCACTGAAGCTTTCTTT.

The chain has TRBV6-5 and TRBJ2-1; 7 nucleotides match TRBD1. The CDR3 is 13 residues long. Germline lookup yields CDR1 MNHEY and CDR2 SVGAGI. Unmatched junction bases numbered 2, after V lost 0 bases and J lost 9 bases. CDR3 sequence: CASSYSTGFEQFF. The CDR3 DNA reads TGTGCCAGCAGTTACTCGACAGGGTTTGAGCAGTTCTTC.

The chain couples TRBV6-5 to TRBJ1-6; D unclear. The germline V gene encodes CDR1 MNHEY and CDR2 SVGAGI. V dropped 5 bases and J dropped 0 bases, with 2 bases sitting between them. The CDR3 extends over 13 amino acids. The CDR3 loop reads CASSLSYNSPLHF. The CDR3 DNA sequence: TGTGCCAGCAGTCTCTCCTATAATTCACCCCTCCACTTT.

The rearrangement uses TRBV7-8 and TRBJ2-7, with 7 bases matching TRBD2. The CDR3 consists of 16 residues. The V gene's germline CDR1 is SGHVS and CDR2 FQNEAQ. Germline trimming cut 5 bases from V and 5 bases from J; bases unmatched to any gene: 15. CDR3 sequence reads: CASSRRGEGLRNEQYF. CDR3 coding DNA: TGTGCCAGCAGCCGTCGTGGGGAGGGCCTCCGGAACGAGCAGTACTTC.

V gene TRBV4-1 combines with J gene TRBJ1-1, with D maybe TRBD1 (6 bases). The CDR3 sequence is 15 residues long. V was pared by 0 bases and J by 1 base, with 9 bases between. Per germline, CDR1 MGHRA and CDR2 YSYEKL. The CDR3 here is CASSQEGAANTEAFF. The CDR3 DNA sequence: TGCGCCAGCAGCCAAGAGGGGGCAGCGAACACTGAAGCTTTCTTT.